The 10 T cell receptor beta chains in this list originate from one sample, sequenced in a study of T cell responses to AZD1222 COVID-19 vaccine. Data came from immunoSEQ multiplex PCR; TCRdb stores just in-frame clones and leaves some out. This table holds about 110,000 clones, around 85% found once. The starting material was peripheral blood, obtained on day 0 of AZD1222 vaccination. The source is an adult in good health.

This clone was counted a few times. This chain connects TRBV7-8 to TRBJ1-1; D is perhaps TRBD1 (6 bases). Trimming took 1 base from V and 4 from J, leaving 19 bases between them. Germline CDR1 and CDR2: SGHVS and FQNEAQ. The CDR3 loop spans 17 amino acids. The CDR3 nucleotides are TGTGCCAGCAGCTTAGTGGCAGGCCCCCAGGGGTCCACTGAAGCTTTCTTT. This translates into CASSLVAGPQGSTEAFF.

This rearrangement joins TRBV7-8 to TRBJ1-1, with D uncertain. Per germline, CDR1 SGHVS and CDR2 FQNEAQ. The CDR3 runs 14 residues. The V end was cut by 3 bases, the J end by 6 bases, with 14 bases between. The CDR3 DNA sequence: TGTGCCAGCAGCTTTACCCGGAGGGTCCCTGAAGCTTTCTTT. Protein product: CASSFTRRVPEAFF.

The CDR3 loop is CASSLGRGSGNTIYF. CDR3 sequence (DNA): TGTGCCAGCAGTTTAGGACGGGGGTCTGGAAACACCATATATTTT. The chain recombines TRBV28 with TRBJ1-3, with D possibly TRBD1 on 5 matching bases. The CDR3 covers 15 residues. Trimming removed 2 bases from V and 1 base from J, with 9 bases in between. Germline V lookup: CDR1 MDHEN, CDR2 SYDVKM.

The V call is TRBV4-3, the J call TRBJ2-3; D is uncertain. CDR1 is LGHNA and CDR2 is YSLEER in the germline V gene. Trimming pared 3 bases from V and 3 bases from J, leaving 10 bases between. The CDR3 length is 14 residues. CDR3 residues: CASSQFAATDTQYF. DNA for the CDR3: TGCGCCAGCAGCCAGTTCGCAGCAACAGATACGCAGTATTTT.

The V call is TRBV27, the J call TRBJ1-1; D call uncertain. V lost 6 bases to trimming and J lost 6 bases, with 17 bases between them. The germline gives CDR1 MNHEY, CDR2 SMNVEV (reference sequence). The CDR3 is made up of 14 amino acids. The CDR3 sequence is CASSPVRLHSEAFF. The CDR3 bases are TGTGCCAGCAGCCCCGTGCGGTTACACTCTGAAGCTTTCTTT.

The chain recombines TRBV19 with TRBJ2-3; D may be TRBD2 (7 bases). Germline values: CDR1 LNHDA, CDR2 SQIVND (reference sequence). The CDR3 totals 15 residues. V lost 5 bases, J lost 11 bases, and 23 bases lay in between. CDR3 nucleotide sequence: TGTGCCAGTAGTGGGGCAGGGGACTACGAGATTAAGCAGTATTTT. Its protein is CASSGAGDYEIKQYF.

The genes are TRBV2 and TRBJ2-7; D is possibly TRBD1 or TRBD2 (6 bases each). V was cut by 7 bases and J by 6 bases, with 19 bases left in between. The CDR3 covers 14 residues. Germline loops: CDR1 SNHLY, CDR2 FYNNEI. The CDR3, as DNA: TGTGCCAGCACCCGAGAAGCACAGGGAGGCGAGCAGTACTTC. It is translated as CASTREAQGGEQYF.

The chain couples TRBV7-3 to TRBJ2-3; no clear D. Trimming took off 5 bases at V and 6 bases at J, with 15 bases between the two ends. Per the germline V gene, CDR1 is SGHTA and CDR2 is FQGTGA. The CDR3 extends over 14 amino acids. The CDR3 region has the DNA TGTGCCAGCAGCCAACGGGCGCCTAGGGATACGCAGTATTTT. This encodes CASSQRAPRDTQYF.

DNA of the CDR3: TGTGCCAGCAGCTTTCGTCCAGGGACTGAAGCTTTCTTT. Its translation: CASSFRPGTEAFF. The rearrangement joins TRBV11-2 to TRBJ1-1; TRBD1 might be the D (5 bases). The CDR3 consists of 13 residues. Per germline, CDR1 SGHAT and CDR2 FQNNGV. Trimming took off 3 bases at V and 5 bases at J, with 10 bases between the two ends.

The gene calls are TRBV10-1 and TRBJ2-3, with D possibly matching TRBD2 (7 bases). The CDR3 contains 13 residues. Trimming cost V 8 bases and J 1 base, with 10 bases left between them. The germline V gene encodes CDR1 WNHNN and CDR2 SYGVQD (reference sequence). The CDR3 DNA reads TGCGCCAGCGGGGAGGGGGGCACAGATACGCAGTATTTT. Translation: CASGEGGTDTQYF.